This TCR beta chain was recorded in a study of response to subunit inactivated influenza vaccine. Study results and limitations: Researchers suggested that each seasonal influenza vaccination recruits few new T cells.

TCRdb re-analysed the RT-PCR reads in MiXCR, keeping a single row per CDR3 protein. The profile shows some 180,000 distinct CDR3 sequences, about 10% of them singletons. The CDR3 extends over 16 amino acids. Trimming shortened V by 4 bases and J by 5 bases, and 18 bases separated the two germline ends. Per germline, CDR1 SGHDT and CDR2 YYEEEE. This clonotype appeared a few times. Antigen: not known. The chain has TRBV5-6 and TRBJ2-2; a weak D match, TRBD2 (6 bases). Here the sequenced sample was non-naive T cells sorted from PBMCs, taken on the day of vaccination. The sequence came from a man aged 50 to 59 who received an inactivated influenza vaccine. CDR3 protein: CASSQQGTYLTGELFF. In nucleotides, the CDR3 is TGTGCCAGCAGCCAACAAGGGACTTACTTAACCGGGGAGCTGTTTTTT.